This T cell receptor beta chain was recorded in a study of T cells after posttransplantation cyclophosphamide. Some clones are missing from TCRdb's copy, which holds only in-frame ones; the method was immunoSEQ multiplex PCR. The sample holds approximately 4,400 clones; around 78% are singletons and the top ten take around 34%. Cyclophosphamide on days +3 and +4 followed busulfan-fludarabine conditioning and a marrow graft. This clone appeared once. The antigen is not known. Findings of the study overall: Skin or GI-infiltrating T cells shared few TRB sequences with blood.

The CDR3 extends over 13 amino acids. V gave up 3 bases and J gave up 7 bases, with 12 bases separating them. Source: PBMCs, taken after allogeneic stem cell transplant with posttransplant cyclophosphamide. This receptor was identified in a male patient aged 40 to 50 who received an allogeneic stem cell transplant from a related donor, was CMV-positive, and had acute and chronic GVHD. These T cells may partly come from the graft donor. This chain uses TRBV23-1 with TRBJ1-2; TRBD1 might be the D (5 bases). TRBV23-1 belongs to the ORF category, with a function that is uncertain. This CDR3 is CASSQGPFFGYTF. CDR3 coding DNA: TGCGCCAGCAGTCAGGGGCCATTCTTTGGCTACACCTTC.